One and the same sample provided the 18 T cell receptor beta chains below, sequenced in a study of blood T cell repertoires in COVID-19. Sequencing used immunoSEQ multiplex PCR; TCRdb keeps in-frame clones, though not all of them. The sample lists tens of thousands of clones, around 84% seen once, with approximately 20% in the top ten. Material: peripheral blood. These receptors came from a woman between 45 and 60 years old with acute or convalescent COVID-19.

V usage is TRBV3-1 (or the pseudogene TRBV3-2) and J usage is TRBJ1-5; 8 nucleotides match TRBD1. The length of the CDR3 is 16 residues. The J segment lost 4 bases and the V segment lost 0 bases, leaving 5 bases of the junction unmatched. Germline assignment: CDR1 LGHDT and CDR2 YNNKEL (reference sequence). In nucleotides, the CDR3 is TGTGCCAGCAGCCAAGAATATCGGACAGGGAATCAGCCCCAGCATTTT. Its translation is CASSQEYRTGNQPQHF.

This chain connects TRBV9 to TRBJ2-2, with 8 bases that match TRBD2. Trimming took 1 base from V and 1 from J; bases not matched to a gene: 21. The germline CDR1 and CDR2 sequences are SGDLS and YYNGEE. The CDR3 is 22 residues long. This chain's CDR3 is CASSVQEIQRGPHLKNTGELFF. Here the CDR3 DNA reads TGTGCCAGCAGCGTACAGGAGATTCAGCGGGGGCCTCACCTAAAGAACACCGGGGAGCTGTTTTTT.

The chain is built from TRBV19 and TRBJ2-7; possibly TRBD2 for D (5 bases). This CDR3 is 15 amino acids long. Germline V gives CDR1 LNHDA, CDR2 SQIVND (reference sequence). Trimming pared 10 bases from V and 6 bases from J, leaving 25 bases between. The CDR3 loop is CATEDGGLEGGEQYF. As DNA, the CDR3 is TGTGCCACGGAAGACGGCGGGCTGGAAGGAGGCGAGCAGTACTTC.

The V and J genes are TRBV7-3 and TRBJ2-3; possibly TRBD2 for D (5 bases). This CDR3 has 16 amino acids. Germline V gene lookup returns CDR1 SGHTA and CDR2 FQGTGA. V dropped 1 base and J dropped 3 bases, with 14 bases sitting between them. The DNA of the CDR3 is TGTGCCAGCAGCTTAAGGAGGCTAGAAAATACAGATACGCAGTATTTT. The encoded protein is CASSLRRLENTDTQYF.

This chain connects TRBV28 to TRBJ2-1; maybe TRBD1 (6 bases). With 5 bases removed from V and 5 bases from J, the gap between germline ends came to 22 bases. The V gene's germline CDR1 is MDHEN and CDR2 SYDVKM. The length of the CDR3 is 17 residues. The CDR3 here is CASSPPFGQIKDNEQFF. The CDR3 DNA reads TGTGCCAGCAGTCCACCCTTTGGACAGATCAAGGACAATGAGCAGTTCTTC.

The chain joins TRBV25-1 to TRBJ1-3; weak D call: TRBD1 (5 bases). The CDR3 runs 11 residues. Germline CDR1 MGHDK, CDR2 SYGVNS. The V gene lost 7 bases and the J gene lost 4 bases, with 5 bases spanning the gap. The CDR3 DNA reads TGTGCCAGCACAGGGGGAAACACCATATATTTT. This translates into CASTGGNTIYF.

The chain has TRBV19 and TRBJ2-3; D is unclear. The CDR3 has 14 residues. The ends were cut back, 4 bases at V and 0 bases at J, with 8 bases in the middle. Germline V gene lookup returns CDR1 LNHDA and CDR2 SQIVND (reference sequence). CDR3 bases: TGTGCCAGTAGTAGAGGCCCTAGCACAGATACGCAGTATTTT. Protein: CASSRGPSTDTQYF.

In the case of this clone: Other nucleotide sequences from this sample produce the same CDR3. The chain joins TRBV27 to TRBJ1-4; D uncertain. This CDR3 is built from 15 residues. Germline V gives CDR1 MNHEY, CDR2 SMNVEV (reference sequence). Trimming took 4 bases from V and 6 from J, leaving 15 bases between them. The DNA of the CDR3 is TGTGCCAGCAGTTCCTCGGGGAAGCGGGATGAAAAACTGTTTTTT. It specifies CASSSSGKRDEKLFF.

The chain links TRBV5-4 to TRBJ1-2; D call uncertain. The CDR3 runs 14 residues. CDR1 is SGHNT, CDR2 YYREEE, per germline (reference sequence). Trimming took 4 bases from V and 4 from J, leaving 14 bases between them. The CDR3 reads CASSSDGGFYGYTF. The CDR3 DNA reads TGTGCCAGCAGCAGCGACGGTGGGTTCTATGGCTACACCTTC.

The chain carries TRBV7-6 and TRBJ2-1; 11 bases are a match to TRBD2. CDR1 is SGHVS, CDR2 FNYEAQ, per germline. V was clipped by 5 bases and J by 8 bases; unmatched bases: 11. This CDR3 has 16 residues. This CDR3 reads CASSTHLAGGKDEQFF. In nucleotides, the CDR3 is TGTGCCAGCAGCACCCACCTAGCGGGGGGCAAGGATGAGCAGTTCTTC. Full variable domain (outside the CDR3, taken from reference TRBV7-6 and TRBJ2-1): GAGVSQSPRYKVTKRGQDVALRCDPISGHVSLYWYRQALGQGPEFLTYFNYEAQQDKSGLPNDRFSAERPEGSISTLTIQRTEQRDSAMYRCASSTHLAGGKDEQFFGPGTRLTVL.

This rearrangement joins TRBV11-2 to TRBJ2-7; 7 bases map to TRBD2. CDR3 length: 14 amino acids. Germline CDR1 SGHAT, CDR2 FQNNGV. The junction had 10 bases not matched to a gene; V was cut back by 5 bases and J by 6 bases. CDR3 protein: CASSPRGAGSEQYF. The CDR3 DNA reads as TGTGCCAGCAGCCCTCGGGGAGCGGGAAGCGAGCAGTACTTC.

J is TRBJ1-3 and V is TRBV30; 8 bases agree with TRBD1. Germline lookup yields CDR1 GTSNPN and CDR2 SVGIG (reference sequence). With V trimmed by 5 bases and J by 3 bases, 6 bases remained unmatched. The CDR3 contains 14 residues. CDR3 sequence reads: CAWDRGGFGNTIYF. CDR3 sequence (DNA): TGTGCCTGGGACAGGGGCGGATTTGGAAACACCATATATTTT. The full variable domain, in which reference TRBV30 and TRBJ1-3 provide the parts outside the CDR3, is SQTIHQWPATLVQPVGSPLSLECTVEGTSNPNLYWYRQAAGRGLQLLFYSVGIGQISSEVPQNLSASRPQDRQFILSSKKLLLSDSGFYLCAWDRGGFGNTIYFGEGSWLTVV.

This sequence joins TRBV18 and TRBJ1-5; D possibly corresponds to TRBD1 (5 bases). The CDR3 runs 15 residues. Germline lookup yields CDR1 KGHSH and CDR2 LQKENI. V was trimmed by 3 bases and J by 6 bases, leaving 15 bases between them. CDR3 residues: CASSPSRDSSQPQHF. In nucleotides, the CDR3 is TGTGCCAGCTCACCCTCCCGGGACTCCAGTCAGCCCCAGCATTTT.

The rearrangement uses TRBV5-4 and TRBJ1-3, with D unresolved. The CDR3 totals 14 residues. V dropped 5 bases and J dropped 0 bases, with 9 bases sitting between them. Germline CDR1 SGHNT, CDR2 YYREEE (reference sequence). CDR3 in DNA: TGTGCCAGCAGTTATTGGGCCTCTGGAAACACCATATATTTT. Translating it yields CASSYWASGNTIYF.

This chain links TRBV4-1 with TRBJ2-5, with 10 bases identical to TRBD1. The CDR3 contains 15 residues. The V segment lost 4 bases and the J segment 5 bases; nucleotides outside the gene matches: 7. Germline loops: CDR1 MGHRA, CDR2 YSYEKL. CDR3 nucleotide sequence: TGCGCCAGCAGCCTCGACAGGGGGCGAGAGGAGACCCAGTACTTC. The encoded protein is CASSLDRGREETQYF.

The V and J genes are TRBV7-2 and TRBJ1-3, with D hard to call. Looked up from germline, CDR1 is SGHTA and CDR2 is FQGNSA. There are 17 residues in the CDR3. The V end lost 1 base, the J end lost 1 base, and 14 bases lay between the germline ends. The DNA of the CDR3 is TGTGCCAGCAGCTTAGGGGCCCCGCCGGGGTCTGGAAACACCATATATTTT. Translated: CASSLGAPPGSGNTIYF.

V is TRBV19 and J is TRBJ2-7; TRBD1 aligns across 7 bases. CDR3 length equals 13 residues. The V segment lost 7 bases and the J segment 5 bases; nucleotides outside the gene matches: 8. CDR1 is LNHDA and CDR2 is SQIVND in the germline V gene (reference sequence). In DNA, the CDR3 is TGTGCCAGTACTCAGACAGGGTTCCACGAGCAGTACTTC. This encodes CASTQTGFHEQYF.

J is TRBJ2-1 and V is TRBV4-3; 8 nucleotides line up with TRBD2. Germline assignment: CDR1 LGHNA and CDR2 YSLEER. The CDR3 covers 15 residues. Trimming took 2 bases from V and 3 from J; bases not matched to a gene: 3. This chain's CDR3 is CASSQQREIYNEQFF. The CDR3 DNA reads TGCGCCAGCAGCCAACAGCGGGAGATCTACAATGAGCAGTTCTTC.